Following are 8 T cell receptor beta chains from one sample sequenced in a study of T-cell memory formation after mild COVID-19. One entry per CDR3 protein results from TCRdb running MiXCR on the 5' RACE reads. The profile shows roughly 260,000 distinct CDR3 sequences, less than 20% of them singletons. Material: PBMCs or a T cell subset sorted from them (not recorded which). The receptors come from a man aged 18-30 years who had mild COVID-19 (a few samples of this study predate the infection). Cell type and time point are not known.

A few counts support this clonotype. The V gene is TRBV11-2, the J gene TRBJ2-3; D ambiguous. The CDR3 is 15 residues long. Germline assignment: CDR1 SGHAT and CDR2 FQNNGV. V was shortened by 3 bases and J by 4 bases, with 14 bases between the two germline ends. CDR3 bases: TGTGCCAGCAGCTTGATCCCAGACCGGGCAGATACGCAGTATTTT. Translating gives CASSLIPDRADTQYF.

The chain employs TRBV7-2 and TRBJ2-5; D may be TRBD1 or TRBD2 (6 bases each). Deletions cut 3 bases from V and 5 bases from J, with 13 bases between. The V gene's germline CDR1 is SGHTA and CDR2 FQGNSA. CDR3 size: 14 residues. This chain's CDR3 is CASSLRGDSETQYF. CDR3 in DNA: TGTGCCAGCAGCTTGAGGGGGGACTCGGAGACCCAGTACTTC. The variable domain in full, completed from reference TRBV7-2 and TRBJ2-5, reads GAGVSQSPSNKVTEKGKDVELRCDPISGHTALYWYRQSLGQGLEFLIYFQGNSAPDKSGLPSDRFSAERTGGSVSTLTIQRTQQEDSAVYLCASSLRGDSETQYFGPGTRLLVL.

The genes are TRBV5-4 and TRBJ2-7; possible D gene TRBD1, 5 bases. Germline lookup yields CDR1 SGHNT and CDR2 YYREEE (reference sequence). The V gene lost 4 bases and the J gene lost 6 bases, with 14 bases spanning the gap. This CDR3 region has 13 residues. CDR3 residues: CASSRTSEGEQYF. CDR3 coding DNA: TGTGCCAGCAGCCGGACATCGGAAGGCGAGCAGTACTTC.

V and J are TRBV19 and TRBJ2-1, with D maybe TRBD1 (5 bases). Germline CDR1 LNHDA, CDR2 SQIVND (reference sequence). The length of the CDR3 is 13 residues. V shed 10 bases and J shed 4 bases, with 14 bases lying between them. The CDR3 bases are TGTGCCACCAGGGCTCTGGGTTACAATGAGCAGTTCTTC. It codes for CATRALGYNEQFF.

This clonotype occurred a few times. Written as DNA, the CDR3 is TGCGCCAGCAGCTTGGCAAGGGGGGGTGAGCAGTTCTTC. Its translation is CASSLARGGEQFF. The rearrangement joins TRBV5-1 to TRBJ2-1, with a weak D call TRBD2 (7 bases). The V end was cut by 0 bases, the J end by 9 bases, with 10 bases between. CDR1 and CDR2 from the germline V gene are SGHRS and YFSETQ. This CDR3 region has 13 residues. The full variable domain, its missing parts supplied by reference TRBV5-1 and TRBJ2-1, is KAGVTQTPRYLIKTRGQQVTLSCSPISGHRSVSWYQQTPGQGLQFLFEYFSETQRNKGNFPGRFSGRQFSNSRSEMNVSTLELGDSALYLCASSLARGGEQFFGPGTRLTVL.

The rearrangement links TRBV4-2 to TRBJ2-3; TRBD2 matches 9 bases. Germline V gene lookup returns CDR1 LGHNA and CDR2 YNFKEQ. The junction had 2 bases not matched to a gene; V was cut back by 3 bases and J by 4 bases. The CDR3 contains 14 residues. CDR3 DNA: TGTGCCAGCAGCCAGGCTAGCGGGGCAGATACGCAGTATTTT. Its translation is CASSQASGADTQYF.

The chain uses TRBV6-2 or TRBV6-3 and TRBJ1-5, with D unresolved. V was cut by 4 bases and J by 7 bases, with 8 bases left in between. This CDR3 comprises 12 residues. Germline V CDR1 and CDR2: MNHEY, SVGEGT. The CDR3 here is CASSSYTQPQHF. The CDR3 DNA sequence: TGTGCCAGCAGTTCTTACACCCAGCCCCAGCATTTT.

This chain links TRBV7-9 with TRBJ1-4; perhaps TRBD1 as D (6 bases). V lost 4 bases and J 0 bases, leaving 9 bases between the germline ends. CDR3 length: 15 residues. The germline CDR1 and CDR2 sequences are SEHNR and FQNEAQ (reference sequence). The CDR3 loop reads CASSYGTSTNEKLFF. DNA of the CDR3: TGTGCCAGCAGCTACGGGACATCAACTAATGAAAAACTGTTTTTT.